The 4 T cell receptor beta chains below all came from one sample that was sequenced in a study of Ad26.COV2.S vaccination and SARS-CoV-2 variants. Measured with immunoSEQ multiplex PCR; TCRdb has only the in-frame clones, and not every one. The sample contains a few hundred thousand clones, approximately 90% of which appear only once. Treatment indicated: 15 to 20 received Ad26.COV2.S at low or high dose, single or two shots; several received placebo; per-sample allocation not given. Sampling occurred on day 63 after the first vaccine or placebo injection. The material was peripheral blood, obtained in a trial of Ad26.COV2.S vaccine versus placebo. These TCRs come from a person aged 18 to 59 who received the Ad26.COV2.S COVID-19 vaccine or a placebo.

The rearrangement joins TRBV29-1 to TRBJ1-2, with D possibly matching TRBD1 (5 bases). Germline values: CDR1 SQVTM, CDR2 ANQGSEA. V lost 7 bases and J lost 8, with 14 bases in between. The CDR3 has 11 amino acids. The CDR3 reads CSAGDGGGYTF. In nucleotides, the CDR3 is TGCAGCGCCGGGGATGGGGGAGGCTACACCTTC. The full variable domain, completed using reference TRBV29-1 and TRBJ1-2, is SAVISQKPSRDICQRGTSLTIQCQVDSQVTMMFWYRQQPGQSLTLIATANQGSEATYESGFVIDKFPISRPNLTFSTLTVSNMSPEDSSIYLCSAGDGGGYTFGSGTRLTVV.

V and J are TRBV9 and TRBJ1-4; no definite D call. The CDR3 loop spans 13 amino acids. Germline values: CDR1 SGDLS, CDR2 YYNGEE. V was pared by 1 base and J by 5 bases, with 6 bases between. The CDR3 sequence is CASSVSTNEKLFF. The CDR3 DNA reads as TGTGCCAGCAGCGTATCCACGAATGAAAAACTGTTTTTT.

The CDR3 reads CASSYGTTYNEQFF. In DNA form, the CDR3 reads TGTGCCAGCAGTTACGGGACTACCTACAATGAGCAGTTCTTC. V gene TRBV6-6 combines with J gene TRBJ2-1; 7 nucleotides align to TRBD2. The CDR3 runs to 14 residues. CDR1 is MNHNY and CDR2 is SVGAGI in the germline V gene (reference sequence). Germline trimming cut 2 bases from V and 2 bases from J; bases unmatched to any gene: 0.

This chain links TRBV7-8 with TRBJ2-5, with 8 bases lining up with TRBD2. Germline V gene lookup returns CDR1 SGHVS and CDR2 FQNEAQ. V lost 6 bases and J lost 5; bases outside the gene matches: 11. There are 15 residues in the CDR3. The CDR3 DNA sequence: TGTGCCAGCAGGCTAACCGGGACTAGGGGGGAGACCCAGTACTTC. Translation gives CASRLTGTRGETQYF.